This T cell receptor (beta chain) came from a study of blood T cell repertoires in COVID-19. The overall study: Sample material is recorded as cDNA or gDNA derived from T cells, B-cell-depleted T cells, or PBMCs.

V dropped 8 bases and J dropped 5; count of bases not matched to a gene: 14. There are 15 residues in the CDR3. CDR1 SQVTM and CDR2 ANQGSEA come from the germline V gene. Method: immunoSEQ multiplex PCR; TCRdb's copy keeps in-frame clones and lacks some. The repertoire has under 200,000 clones, around 83% of them found once; the top ten carry less than 2%. The sequence came from a human donor in a cohort sampled during active COVID-19. The sequenced material came from peripheral blood. This chain connects TRBV29-1 to TRBJ1-1, with 10 bases identical to TRBD1. The DNA of the CDR3 is TGCAGCTTTCTCTCAGACAGGGGGCAAAGGACTGAAGCTTTCTTT. Translating it yields CSFLSDRGQRTEAFF.